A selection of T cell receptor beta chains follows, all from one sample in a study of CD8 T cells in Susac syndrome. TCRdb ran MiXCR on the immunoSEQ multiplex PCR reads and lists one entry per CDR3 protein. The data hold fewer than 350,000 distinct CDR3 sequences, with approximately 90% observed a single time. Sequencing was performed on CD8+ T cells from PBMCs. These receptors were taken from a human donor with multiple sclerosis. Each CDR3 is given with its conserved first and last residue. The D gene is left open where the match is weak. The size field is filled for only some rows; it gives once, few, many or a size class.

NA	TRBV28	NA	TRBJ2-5	TGTGCCAGCAGTTTAAGTCGGGGGGCGGGAGAGACCCAGTACTTC	CASSLSRGAGETQYF
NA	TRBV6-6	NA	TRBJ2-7	TGTGCCAGCAGTTACAGCACAGGGCTGAGCTCCTACGAGCAGTACTTC	CASSYSTGLSSYEQYF
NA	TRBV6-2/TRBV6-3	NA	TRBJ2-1	TGTGCCAGCAGTTACCTCTCTATGGATGAGCAGTTCTTC	CASSYLSMDEQFF
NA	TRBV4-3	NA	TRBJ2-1	TGCGCCAGCAGCCAAGATCGGGCGGTTAGCTCCTACAATGAGCAGTTCTTC	CASSQDRAVSSYNEQFF
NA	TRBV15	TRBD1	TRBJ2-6	TGTGCCACCAGCAGAGATACCCGGGACAGGGGTCAGTCTGGGGCCAACGTCCTGACTTTC	CATSRDTRDRGQSGANVLTF
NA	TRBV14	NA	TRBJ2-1	TGTGCCAGCAGCCAATTGCCAAGCTCCTACAATGAGCAGTTCTTC	CASSQLPSSYNEQFF
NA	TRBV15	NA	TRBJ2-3	TGTGCCACCAGCAGAGAGCTCAGCCCGGTTGGCGGGGACACAGATACGCAGTATTTT	CATSRELSPVGGDTDTQYF
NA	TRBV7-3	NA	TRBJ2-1	TGTGCCAGCAGCTTAGCAGGGGGAGGTCACAATGAGCAGTTCTTC	CASSLAGGGHNEQFF
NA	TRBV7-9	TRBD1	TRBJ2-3	TGTGCCAGCAGCTTAGGAGGGACAGGGGACGCCGATACGCAGTATTTT	CASSLGGTGDADTQYF
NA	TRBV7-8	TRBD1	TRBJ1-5	TGTGCCAGCAGCTTAGGAGGGACAGCTCAGCCCCAGCATTTT	CASSLGGTAQPQHF
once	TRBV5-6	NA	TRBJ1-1	TGTGCCAGCAGCTTGGGGGACATATCAAAAGCTTTCTTT	CASSLGDISKAFF
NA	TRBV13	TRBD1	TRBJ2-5	TGTGCCAGCAGCGAACAGGGGGGAGAAGAGACCCAGTACTTC	CASSEQGGEETQYF
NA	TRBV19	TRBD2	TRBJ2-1	TGTGCCAGTAGTTTCGGGACTAGCGGGTACAATGAGCAGTTCTTC	CASSFGTSGYNEQFF
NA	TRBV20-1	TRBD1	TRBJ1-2	TGCAGTGCTAGAGATAAGGGCAGGGGGACCTATGGCTACACCTTC	CSARDKGRGTYGYTF
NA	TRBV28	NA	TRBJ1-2	TGTGCCGGACAAGGGGGGGAGGACTATGGCTACACCTTC	CAGQGGEDYGYTF
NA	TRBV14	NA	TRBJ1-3	TGTGCCAGCAGCCAAGGGACGCGGAACACCATATATTTT	CASSQGTRNTIYF
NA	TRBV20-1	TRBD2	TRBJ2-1	TGCAGTGCTTGGACTAGCGGGAGGGAAAATGAGCAGTTCTTC	CSAWTSGRENEQFF
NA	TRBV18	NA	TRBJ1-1	TGTGCCAGCTCACCGGAGACAGGCGGGGGACTGAACACTGAAGCTTTCTTT	CASSPETGGGLNTEAFF
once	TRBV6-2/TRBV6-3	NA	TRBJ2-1	TGTGCCAGCAGTTACGGGCCGGACACCGGCTCCTACAATGAGCAGTTCTTC	CASSYGPDTGSYNEQFF
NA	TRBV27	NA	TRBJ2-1	TGTGCCAGCAGTTTATTAGACTCTGGCGAGCAGTTCTTC	CASSLLDSGEQFF
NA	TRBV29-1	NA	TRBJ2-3	TGCAGCGTTGAATATGGCAGGTTCCCAGATACGCAGTATTTT	CSVEYGRFPDTQYF
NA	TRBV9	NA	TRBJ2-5	TGTGCCAGCAGCAACCCTCAGGTCGGACCCCCAGAAGAGACCCAGTACTTC	CASSNPQVGPPEETQYF
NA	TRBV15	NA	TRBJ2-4	TGTGCCACCAGCAGAGACAGGGGCCGGGTGGGGGACATTCAGTACTTC	CATSRDRGRVGDIQYF
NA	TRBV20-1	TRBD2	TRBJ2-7	TGCAGTGCTGCCGGGAGGCGGAGCTCCTACGAGCAGTACTTC	CSAAGRRSSYEQYF
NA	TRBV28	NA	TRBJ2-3	TGTGCCAGCAGTTTAGGCCAAGGTAGCACAGATACGCAGTATTTT	CASSLGQGSTDTQYF
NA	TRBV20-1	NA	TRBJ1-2	TGCAGTGCTAGAGATTCGGAGGGCGGAGCTAACTATGGCTACACCTTC	CSARDSEGGANYGYTF
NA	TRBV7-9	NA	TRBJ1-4	TGTGCCAGCAGACTGACTGAGGACGAAAAACTGTTTTTT	CASRLTEDEKLFF
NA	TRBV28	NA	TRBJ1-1	TGTGCCAGCAGTCCCATTGGCGGACCGAACACTGAAGCTTTCTTT	CASSPIGGPNTEAFF
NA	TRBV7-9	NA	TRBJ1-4	TGTGCCAGCAGCTCCTCCTACAGACAGGAAAAACTGTTTTTT	CASSSSYRQEKLFF
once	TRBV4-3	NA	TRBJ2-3	TGCGCCAGCAGCCAAGATAGCGACAGCCCCACAGATACGCAGTATTTT	CASSQDSDSPTDTQYF
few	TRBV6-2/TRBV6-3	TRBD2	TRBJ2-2	TGTGCCAGCAGTTACCAAGGACTAGCGGGAGGAAGGGAGCTGTTTTTT	CASSYQGLAGGRELFF